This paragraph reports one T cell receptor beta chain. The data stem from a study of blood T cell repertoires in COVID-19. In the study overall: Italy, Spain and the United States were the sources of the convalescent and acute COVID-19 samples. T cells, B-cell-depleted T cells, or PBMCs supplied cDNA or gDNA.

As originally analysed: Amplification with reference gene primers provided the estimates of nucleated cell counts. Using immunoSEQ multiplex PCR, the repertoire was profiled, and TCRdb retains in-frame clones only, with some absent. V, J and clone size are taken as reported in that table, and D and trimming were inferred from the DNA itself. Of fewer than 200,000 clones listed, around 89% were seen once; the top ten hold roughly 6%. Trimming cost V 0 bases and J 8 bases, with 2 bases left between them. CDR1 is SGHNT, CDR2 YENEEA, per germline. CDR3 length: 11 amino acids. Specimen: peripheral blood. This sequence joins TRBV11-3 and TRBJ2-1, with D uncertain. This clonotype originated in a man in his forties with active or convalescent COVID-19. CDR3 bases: TGTGCCAGCAGCTTAGACGATGAGCAGTTCTTC. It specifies CASSLDDEQFF. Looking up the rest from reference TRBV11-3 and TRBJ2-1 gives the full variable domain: EAGVVQSPRYKIIEKKQPVAFWCNPISGHNTLYWYLQNLGQGPELLIRYENEEAVDDSQLPKDRFSAERLKGVDSTLKIQPAELGDSAVYLCASSLDDEQFFGPGTRLTVL.